This entry lists 12 T cell receptor beta chains sequenced from one sample in a study of technical replicates of blood from a few donors. The repertoire was sequenced with immunoSEQ multiplex PCR; TCRdb's copy has only in-frame clones and lacks some. Altogether about 93,000 clones are present, around 96% being singletons, with the ten largest covering 0.26%. The sample was T cells isolated from PBMCs. The receptors come from a human donor in good health.

The rearrangement links TRBV29-1 to TRBJ2-1, with TRBD1 matching 10 bases. V shed 3 bases and J 2 bases; nucleotides not matched to a gene: 7. Germline V gives CDR1 SQVTM, CDR2 ANQGSEA. This CDR3 comprises 16 residues. CDR3 bases: TGCAGCGTTGAGGCTCCGGGACAGGGGCCCTACAATGAGCAGTTCTTC. It is translated as CSVEAPGQGPYNEQFF.

The rearrangement uses TRBV5-1 and TRBJ2-7; 8 bases align to TRBD2. Germline V lookup: CDR1 SGHRS, CDR2 YFSETQ. The CDR3 is 16 residues long. V dropped 5 bases and J dropped 0; count of bases not matched to a gene: 10. The CDR3 region has the DNA TGCGCCAGCAGTTATACCATAGCGGGGAGCTCCTACGAGCAGTACTTC. Translating gives CASSYTIAGSSYEQYF.

The gene calls are TRBV19 and TRBJ1-2, with D possibly being TRBD1 (5 bases). V was trimmed by 1 base and J by 6 bases, leaving 12 bases between them. Germline CDR1 LNHDA, CDR2 SQIVND (reference sequence). CDR3 length equals 14 residues. CDR3 sequence reads: CASSIGQPRDGYTF. Written as DNA, the CDR3 is TGTGCCAGTAGTATAGGACAGCCTAGAGATGGCTACACCTTC.

The rearrangement uses TRBV7-3 and TRBJ2-1; 7 bases align to TRBD2. This CDR3 region has 15 residues. Germline loops: CDR1 SGHTA, CDR2 FQGTGA. J lost 2 bases, V lost 1 base, and 2 bases had no gene match. The chain's CDR3 is CASSLNGGTYNEQFF. CDR3 in DNA: TGTGCCAGCAGCTTAAACGGGGGGACCTACAATGAGCAGTTCTTC.

The V gene is TRBV7-2, the J gene TRBJ1-6; D possibly corresponds to TRBD1 (5 bases). V was cut by 4 bases and J by 6 bases, with 10 bases left in between. In germline, CDR1 is SGHTA, CDR2 FQGNSA. This CDR3 comprises 14 residues. DNA for the CDR3: TGTGCCAGCAGCTCGGCGGACACTAATTCACCCCTCCACTTT. Its translation: CASSSADTNSPLHF.

The chain couples TRBV19 to TRBJ1-2; tentatively, D is TRBD1 (5 bases). Trimming took off 1 base at V and 1 base at J, with 16 bases between the two ends. Germline V gene sequence: CDR1 LNHDA, CDR2 SQIVND (reference sequence). There are 17 residues in the CDR3. CDR3 bases: TGTGCCAGTAGTATAGGAAGGTTTGGGGCAGGTAACTATGGCTACACCTTC. Its protein is CASSIGRFGAGNYGYTF.

This chain connects TRBV5-6 to TRBJ2-7, with D perhaps matching TRBD1 (6 bases). Germline CDR1 reads SGHDT; CDR2 reads YYEEEE. The CDR3 is 12 amino acids. Trimming shortened V by 4 bases and J by 3 bases, and 8 bases separated the two germline ends. This CDR3 is CASSETGYEQYF. CDR3 bases: TGTGCCAGCAGCGAGACAGGCTACGAGCAGTACTTC.

The CDR3 nucleotides read TGTGCCAGCAGTGACAGGGGTGGGGCCTACGAGCAGTACTTC. This encodes CASSDRGGAYEQYF. The rearrangement uses TRBV28 and TRBJ2-7; 8 bases agree with TRBD1. J was trimmed by 2 bases and V by 5 bases; bases with no gene match: 5. There are 14 residues in the CDR3. Germline-derived CDR1 and CDR2 are MDHEN and SYDVKM.

The J gene is TRBJ1-2, the V gene TRBV6-5; 7 bases align to TRBD1. Trimming removed 6 bases from V and 4 bases from J; junction bases left unmatched: 8. The CDR3 totals 14 residues. The germline V gene has CDR1 MNHEY and CDR2 SVGAGI. The CDR3 sequence is CASSPPQGSYGYTF. DNA for the CDR3: TGTGCCAGCAGCCCACCACAGGGGTCCTATGGCTACACCTTC.

The CDR3 protein is CASSYRQDSYEQYF. The CDR3 nucleotides are TGTGCCAGCAGTTACCGACAGGACTCCTACGAGCAGTACTTC. The chain employs TRBV6-5 and TRBJ2-7, with a possible D match to TRBD1 (6 bases). Germline CDR1 reads MNHEY; CDR2 reads SVGAGI. This CDR3 spans 14 amino acids. Trimming shortened V by 2 bases and J by 0 bases, and 8 bases separated the two germline ends.

The chain is built from TRBV18 and TRBJ1-1; D gene uncertain. This CDR3 comprises 13 residues. The V gene lost 0 bases and the J gene lost 7 bases, with 9 bases spanning the gap. Germline V lookup: CDR1 KGHSH, CDR2 LQKENI. The CDR3 nucleotides are TGTGCCAGCTCACCACCGAGGCCAGTTGAAGCTTTCTTT. Translation: CASSPPRPVEAFF.

J is TRBJ2-3 and V is TRBV5-1; 13 nucleotides match TRBD2. The CDR3 runs to 15 residues. V shed 5 bases, J shed 4 bases, and the junction held 4 bases outside the gene matches. Germline V gene lookup returns CDR1 SGHRS and CDR2 YFSETQ. The DNA of the CDR3 is TGCGCCAGCAGGGGACTAGCGGGGACAGCAGATACGCAGTATTTT. The encoded protein is CASRGLAGTADTQYF.